One TCR beta chain is described in this entry. Its matching antigen is unknown. TCRdb ran MiXCR on the 5' RACE reads and lists one entry per CDR3 protein. The table shows 540,000 or so distinct CDR3 sequences, with 20% occurring only once. The data were taken from a study of T-cell memory formation after mild COVID-19. Study observations and caveats: CD4+ clones that contracted lay mainly in CM and EM; CD8+ ones lay in EMRA.

The CDR3 totals 13 residues. Trimming shortened V by 7 bases and J by 2 bases, and 11 bases separated the two germline ends. CDR1 and CDR2 (germline): LNHDA, SQIVND (reference sequence). Sequencing was carried out using PBMCs or a T cell subset sorted from them (not recorded which). This receptor was taken from an adult woman who had mild COVID-19 (a few samples of this study predate the infection). Cell type and time point are not known. V gene TRBV19 combines with J gene TRBJ2-5, with D possibly matching TRBD1 (6 bases). CDR3: CASNKQGQETQYF. In DNA form, the CDR3 reads TGTGCCAGTAACAAACAGGGACAAGAGACCCAGTACTTC.